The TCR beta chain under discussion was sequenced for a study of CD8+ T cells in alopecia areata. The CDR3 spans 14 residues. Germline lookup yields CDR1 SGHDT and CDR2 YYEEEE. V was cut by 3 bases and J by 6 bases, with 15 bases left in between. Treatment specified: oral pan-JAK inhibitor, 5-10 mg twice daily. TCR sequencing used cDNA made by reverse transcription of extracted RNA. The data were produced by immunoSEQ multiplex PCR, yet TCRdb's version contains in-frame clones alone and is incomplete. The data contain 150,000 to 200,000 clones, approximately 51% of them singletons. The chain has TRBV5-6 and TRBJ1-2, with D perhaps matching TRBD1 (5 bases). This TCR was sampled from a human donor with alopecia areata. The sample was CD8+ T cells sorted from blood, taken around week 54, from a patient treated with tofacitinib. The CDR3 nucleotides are TGTGCCAGCAGCTCTTGGTCAGGGTGGGATGGCTACACCTTC. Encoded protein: CASSSWSGWDGYTF.